This note documents a single T cell receptor beta chain sequence. A much larger clone is a single base away; this may be a read error. This CDR3 spans 14 amino acids. Germline V CDR1 and CDR2: DFQATT, SNEGSKA (reference sequence). Using its own MiXCR run on the 5' RACE reads, TCRdb lists one record per CDR3 protein. The sample yields tens of thousands of distinct CDR3 sequences, 5.5% to 7% seen once. This record belongs to a study of early T cells in non-severe SARS-CoV-2 infection. The origin of this receptor is an adult who was a healthcare worker with PCR-confirmed SARS-CoV-2 infection or an uninfected control (not recorded which). The rearrangement joins TRBV20-1 to TRBJ2-4, with 10 bases that match TRBD1. What was sequenced was whole blood. For the CDR3, the DNA is TGCAGTGCTAGCCCCGGGACAGGGGAAAACATTCTGTACTTC. Its translation: CSASPGTGENILYF.